One TCR beta chain is described in this entry. Per the germline V gene, CDR1 is KGHSH and CDR2 is LQKENI. The CDR3 extends over 16 amino acids. Trimming cost V 3 bases and J 8 bases; bases outside gene matches: 12. These data belong to a study of blood T cell repertoires in COVID-19. Source study methods: The assay estimated nucleated cells by amplifying reference gene primers. Sequencing was performed with immunoSEQ multiplex PCR; in TCRdb, only in-frame clones are kept and a portion is missing. V, J and clone size are those of that table, while D and trimming were read from the DNA. Of approximately 470,000 clones in the sample, about nine tenths were seen once.

The chain links TRBV18 to TRBJ2-1, with 8 bases matching TRBD1. The sequence was collected from a woman aged 18-29 years who had recovered from COVID-19. The specimen was PBMCs or T cells enriched from blood (not recorded which). The CDR3 nucleotides are TGTGCCAGCTCACCGTTCCCGGGACAGGATGGGGATGAGCAGTTCTTC. Protein sequence: CASSPFPGQDGDEQFF. Together with reference TRBV18 and TRBJ2-1, the CDR3 gives the full variable domain: NAGVMQNPRHLVRRRGQEARLRCSPMKGHSHVYWYRQLPEEGLKFMVYLQKENIIDESGMPKERFSAEFPKEGPSILRIQQVVRGDSAAYFCASSPFPGQDGDEQFFGPGTRLTVL.